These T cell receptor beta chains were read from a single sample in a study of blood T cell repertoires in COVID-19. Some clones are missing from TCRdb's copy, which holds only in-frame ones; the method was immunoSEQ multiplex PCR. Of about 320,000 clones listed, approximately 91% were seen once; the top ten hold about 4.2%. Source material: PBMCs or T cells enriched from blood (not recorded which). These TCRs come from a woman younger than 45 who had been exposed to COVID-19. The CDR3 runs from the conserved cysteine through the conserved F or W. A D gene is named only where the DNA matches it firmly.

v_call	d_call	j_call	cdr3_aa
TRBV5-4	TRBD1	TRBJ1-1	CASSFTGGTEAFF
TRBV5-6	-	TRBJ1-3	CASSSVPGAGNTIYF
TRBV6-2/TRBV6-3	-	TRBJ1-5	CASSSQGSWQPQHF
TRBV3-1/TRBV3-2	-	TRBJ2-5	CASSPQGASQETQYF
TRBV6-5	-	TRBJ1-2	CASSYYTRGTDSYTF
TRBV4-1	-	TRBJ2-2	CASSQVRGWDTGELFF
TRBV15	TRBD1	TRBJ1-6	CATSGDRVSPLHF
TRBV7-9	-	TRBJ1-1	CASSPGTEAFF
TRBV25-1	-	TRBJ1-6	CASSESTGHYNSPLHF
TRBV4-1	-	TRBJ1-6	CASSQAERSPLHF
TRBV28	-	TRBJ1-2	CASSFLGGPGYTF
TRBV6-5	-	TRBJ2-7	CASSYVGTEQYF
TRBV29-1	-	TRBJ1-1	CSVATRMGRAEAFF
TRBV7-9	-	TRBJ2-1	CASSFTGKGIVDNEQFF
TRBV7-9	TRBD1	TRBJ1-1	CASSSRQGAEVNTEAFF
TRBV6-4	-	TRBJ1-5	CASSVMAGPNQPQHF
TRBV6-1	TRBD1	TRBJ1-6	CASSESATGAYNSPLHF
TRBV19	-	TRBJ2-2	CASSGHLNTGELFF
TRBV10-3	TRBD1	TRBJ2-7	CAISEPGTGVYEQYF
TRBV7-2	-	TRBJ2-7	CASSLERGSEQYF
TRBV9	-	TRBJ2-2	CASSVELGAGGELFF
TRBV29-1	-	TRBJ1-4	CSVEDGRLFF
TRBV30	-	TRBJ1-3	CAWSASRLSSGNTIYF
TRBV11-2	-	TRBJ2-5	CASSKSGSSETQYF
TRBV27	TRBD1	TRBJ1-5	CASSGRNRGGNQPQHF
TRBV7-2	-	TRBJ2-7	CASSIPSYEQYF
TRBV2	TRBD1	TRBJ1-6	CASRGQATGNSPLHF